A single T cell receptor beta chain is shown here with its context. Its antigen is undetermined. This CDR3 is 14 amino acids long. The record originates from a study of T cell responses to AZD1222 COVID-19 vaccine. Here immunoSEQ multiplex PCR was the method, and the copy in TCRdb shows in-frame clones only, minus some. The repertoire holds about 170,000 clones, 93% seen once, with approximately 3.9% in the top ten. Notes on the study in general: Possibly, clonal diversity was underestimated; donors were largely white British and included more females.

V usage is TRBV7-5 and J usage is TRBJ2-1; TRBD2, the table's D call, lacks a check against the DNA. TRBV7-5 is a known pseudogene. This material consisted of peripheral blood, taken on day 0 of AZD1222 vaccination. This TCR was recovered from an adult in good health. CDR3 sequence reads: CVRSSGLRDNEQFF. CDR3 DNA: TGTGTCAGAAGCTCGGGACTAAGGGACAATGAGCAGTTCTTC.